One sample yielded the 25 T cell receptor beta chains listed below, sequenced in a study of blood T cell repertoires in COVID-19. Measured with immunoSEQ multiplex PCR; TCRdb has only the in-frame clones, and not every one. Among about 350,000 clones listed, almost 90% were seen once. Sequencing was done on a sample of PBMCs or T cells enriched from blood (not recorded which). All receptors come from a woman aged 30 to 39 who had been exposed to COVID-19.

The chain couples TRBV3-1 (or the pseudogene TRBV3-2) to TRBJ1-1; D is undetermined. Germline V CDR1 and CDR2: LGHDT, YNNKEL (reference sequence). V was cut by 7 bases and J by 1 base, with 4 bases left in between. The CDR3 has 11 amino acids. CDR3 coding DNA: TGTGCCAGCACTTCGAACACTGAAGCTTTCTTT. This gives the protein CASTSNTEAFF.

This sequence joins TRBV5-6 and TRBJ1-1; a possible D gene is TRBD1 (6 bases). This CDR3 has 16 amino acids. V lost 2 bases, J lost 6 bases, and 20 bases lay in between. Germline V gene data show CDR1 as SGHDT and CDR2 as YYEEEE. CDR3 protein: CASSFYRADVVPEAFF. The CDR3 nucleotides read TGTGCCAGCAGCTTTTACAGGGCAGACGTGGTCCCTGAAGCTTTCTTT.

The chain joins TRBV7-9 to TRBJ2-1, with 9 bases matching TRBD1. Germline V gives CDR1 SEHNR, CDR2 FQNEAQ (reference sequence). CDR3 length equals 15 residues. V lost 3 bases, J lost 8 bases, and 8 bases stayed unmatched. CDR3 region: CASSLAGTGSHEQFF. Written as DNA, the CDR3 is TGTGCCAGCAGCTTGGCCGGGACAGGGTCCCATGAGCAGTTCTTC. The whole variable domain, filled in from reference TRBV7-9 and TRBJ2-1, reads DTGVSQNPRHKITKRGQNVTFRCDPISEHNRLYWYRQTLGQGPEFLTYFQNEAQLEKSRLLSDRFSAERPKGSFSTLEIQRTEQGDSAMYLCASSLAGTGSHEQFFGPGTRLTVL.

This clone has only one observation. The rearrangement links TRBV3-1 (or the pseudogene TRBV3-2) to TRBJ2-3, with 7 bases matching TRBD1. Germline V gene data show CDR1 as LGHDT and CDR2 as YNNKEL (reference sequence). The CDR3 is made up of 13 amino acids. Trimming removed 3 bases from V and 5 bases from J; junction bases left unmatched: 2. The chain's CDR3 is CASSHSGGDTQYF. In nucleotides, the CDR3 is TGTGCCAGCAGCCACTCAGGGGGAGATACGCAGTATTTT.

V usage is TRBV28 and J usage is TRBJ1-6; 8 nucleotides agree with TRBD1. This CDR3 has 15 amino acids. CDR1 and CDR2 (germline): MDHEN, SYDVKM. V shed 6 bases and J 7 bases; nucleotides not matched to a gene: 8. Here the CDR3 DNA reads TGTGCCAGCAGCGAATTAACAGGGGGAAATTCACCCCTCCACTTT. Translated, it gives CASSELTGGNSPLHF.

The gene calls are TRBV5-8 and TRBJ1-2; 7 bases line up with TRBD1. CDR1 SGHTS and CDR2 YDEGEE come from the germline V gene. The CDR3 length is 15 residues. With V trimmed by 3 bases and J by 1 base, 6 bases remained unmatched. The CDR3 nucleotides read TGTGCCAGCAGCTCGGGACAGCGATTTAACTATGGCTACACCTTC. Its translation: CASSSGQRFNYGYTF.

This chain links TRBV9 with TRBJ1-1; possible D gene TRBD1, 5 bases. This CDR3 spans 16 amino acids. Trimming left V 0 bases short and J 4 bases short, with 16 bases between. The germline V gene has CDR1 SGDLS and CDR2 YYNGEE. Here the CDR3 DNA reads TGTGCCAGCAGCGTAGCCCCCCGCGGCGGGGGCACTGAAGCTTTCTTT. Translated, it gives CASSVAPRGGGTEAFF. Full variable domain (remainder filled in from reference TRBV9 and TRBJ1-1): DSGVTQTPKHLITATGQRVTLRCSPRSGDLSVYWYQQSLDQGLQFLIQYYNGEERAKGNILERFSAQQFPDLHSELNLSSLELGDSALYFCASSVAPRGGGTEAFFGQGTRLTVV.

This clone appeared a single time. The germline gene is not matched at one end of the junction; a read error may be the cause. The gene calls are TRBV7-8 and TRBJ2-7; 11 nucleotides line up with TRBD2. This CDR3 has 12 residues. The germline gives CDR1 SGHVS, CDR2 FQNEAQ. The CDR3 DNA follows: TGTGCCAGCAGCTATCTAGCGGGAGGTCTCCTCTTC. Its translation is CASSYLAGGLLF.

The chain employs TRBV28 and TRBJ2-2; D gene unclear. The CDR3 has 15 amino acids. Germline CDR1 MDHEN, CDR2 SYDVKM. V shed 3 bases and J shed 1 base, with 9 bases lying between them. CDR3 region: CASSLLSGNTGELFF. DNA for the CDR3: TGTGCCAGCAGTTTGCTCTCCGGGAACACCGGGGAGCTGTTTTTT.

V gene TRBV27 combines with J gene TRBJ2-5; 7 bases fit TRBD1. The CDR3 length is 17 residues. Germline assignment: CDR1 MNHEY and CDR2 SMNVEV (reference sequence). Trimming at V came to 10 bases and at J to 3 bases, leaving 20 bases not matched to a gene. The chain's CDR3 is CANHTGTVKSGKETQYF. In nucleotides, the CDR3 is TGTGCCAACCATACCGGGACAGTAAAATCGGGAAAAGAGACCCAGTACTTC.

The chain is built from TRBV5-6 and TRBJ1-6; no firm D call. Per the germline V gene, CDR1 is SGHDT and CDR2 is YYEEEE. The CDR3 contains 16 residues. Trimming stripped 0 bases from V and 0 bases from J, with 7 bases between. Written as DNA, the CDR3 is TGTGCCAGCAGCTTGGATCGGAGCTCCTATAATTCACCCCTCCACTTT. The encoded protein is CASSLDRSSYNSPLHF.

The DNA for the CDR3 is TGCGCCAGCAGCTTAGGCGGGGCGGGCTACGAGCAGTACTTC. Encoded protein: CASSLGGAGYEQYF. V and J are TRBV5-1 and TRBJ2-7; D may be TRBD2 (6 bases). Trimming removed 2 bases from V and 3 bases from J, with 12 bases in between. Germline V gives CDR1 SGHRS, CDR2 YFSETQ. The CDR3 is made up of 14 amino acids.

The chain couples TRBV5-1 to TRBJ1-4; D remains unclear. V lost 4 bases and J 1 base, leaving 11 bases between the germline ends. From germline, CDR1 is SGHRS and CDR2 YFSETQ. This CDR3 is built from 15 residues. CDR3 protein: CASSAYGETNEKLFF. The CDR3 DNA reads TGCGCCAGCAGCGCCTATGGAGAAACTAATGAAAAACTGTTTTTT.

The chain is built from TRBV15 and TRBJ2-1; TRBD2 might be the D (6 bases). Trimming left V 1 base short and J 5 bases short, with 12 bases between. Germline assignment: CDR1 LNHNV and CDR2 YYDKDF (reference sequence). The CDR3 spans 15 residues. The CDR3 sequence is CATSRVASADNEQFF. The CDR3 DNA sequence: TGTGCCACCAGCAGAGTGGCTAGCGCCGACAATGAGCAGTTCTTC.

The chain uses TRBV6-5 and TRBJ1-3, with unresolved D. With 7 bases removed from V and 1 base from J, the gap between germline ends came to 14 bases. This CDR3 has 15 amino acids. The V gene's germline CDR1 is MNHEY and CDR2 SVGAGI. CDR3 sequence: CASTYRGQSGNTIYF. The CDR3 DNA reads TGTGCCAGCACCTATCGGGGTCAGTCTGGAAACACCATATATTTT.

This clone was picked up one time. V usage is TRBV5-1 and J usage is TRBJ2-5; 9 nucleotides line up with TRBD2. Trimming at V came to 2 bases and at J to 2 bases, leaving 13 bases not matched to a gene. The length of the CDR3 is 18 residues. Germline V gene data show CDR1 as SGHRS and CDR2 as YFSETQ. The CDR3 DNA follows: TGCGCCAGCAGCTTTACGGCAGCTAGCGGGACGGGTCAAGAGACCCAGTACTTC. This codes for CASSFTAASGTGQETQYF.

This clone was counted a single time. CDR3 coding DNA: TGTGCCTGGAATAGGGGATGGGCTCAAACTAATGAAAAACTGTTTTTT. Translated: CAWNRGWAQTNEKLFF. The chain joins TRBV30 to TRBJ1-4; tentatively, D is TRBD1 (5 bases). Germline V gene lookup returns CDR1 GTSNPN and CDR2 SVGIG (reference sequence). The CDR3 totals 16 residues. The V gene lost 4 bases and the J gene lost 1 base, with 16 bases spanning the gap.

The chain couples TRBV6-6 to TRBJ2-2; D is unresolved. The CDR3 extends over 15 amino acids. The ends were cut back, 2 bases at V and 7 bases at J, with 14 bases in the middle. CDR1 is MNHNY, CDR2 SVGAGI, per germline (reference sequence). CDR3 in DNA: TGTGCCAGCAGTTACCGTGGTAGATCGGTCGGGGAGCTGTTTTTT. Amino acids: CASSYRGRSVGELFF.

The CDR3 nucleotides are TGTGCCAGCAGTTTATCGATGACAGGAACGTCTGGAAACACCATATATTTT. This encodes CASSLSMTGTSGNTIYF. The V gene is TRBV28, the J gene TRBJ1-3; perhaps TRBD1 as D (6 bases). The CDR3 extends over 17 amino acids. Deletions cut 1 base from V and 1 base from J, with 14 bases between. The germline CDR1 and CDR2 sequences are MDHEN and SYDVKM. Complete variable domain (other parts from reference TRBV28 and TRBJ1-3): DVKVTQSSRYLVKRTGEKVFLECVQDMDHENMFWYRQDPGLGLRLIYFSYDVKMKEKGDIPEGYSVSREKKERFSLILESASTNQTSMYLCASSLSMTGTSGNTIYFGEGSWLTVV.

J is TRBJ2-1 and V is TRBV7-2; D might be TRBD2 (6 bases). The CDR3 runs 13 residues. Germline CDR1 reads SGHTA; CDR2 reads FQGNSA. V shed 0 bases and J shed 13 bases, with 13 bases lying between them. CDR3: CASSLAMTSFQFF. CDR3 coding DNA: TGTGCCAGCAGCTTAGCGATGACTAGTTTTCAGTTCTTC.

The chain combines TRBV4-2 with TRBJ1-2; D is unclear. The germline V gene has CDR1 LGHNA and CDR2 YNFKEQ. V was pared by 1 base and J by 4 bases, with 7 bases between. The CDR3 is 13 amino acids. In DNA, the CDR3 is TGTGCCAGCAGCCAAGCGGGGTCCTATGGCTACACCTTC. This gives the protein CASSQAGSYGYTF.

This clone was counted only a few times. The rearrangement joins TRBV9 to TRBJ2-3; D perhaps matches TRBD2 (6 bases). This CDR3 contains 16 residues. Germline loops: CDR1 SGDLS, CDR2 YYNGEE. V dropped 5 bases and J dropped 3 bases, with 19 bases sitting between them. CDR3 protein: CASSLYGGGRTDTQYF. The CDR3 DNA is TGTGCCAGCAGTTTGTACGGGGGAGGAAGGACAGATACGCAGTATTTT. Full variable domain (rest looked up from reference TRBV9 and TRBJ2-3): DSGVTQTPKHLITATGQRVTLRCSPRSGDLSVYWYQQSLDQGLQFLIQYYNGEERAKGNILERFSAQQFPDLHSELNLSSLELGDSALYFCASSLYGGGRTDTQYFGPGTRLTVL.

The chain links TRBV2 to TRBJ2-2; a possible D gene is TRBD1 (7 bases). The germline gives CDR1 SNHLY, CDR2 FYNNEI. V lost 3 bases to trimming and J lost 2 bases, with 13 bases between them. The CDR3 has 16 amino acids. The CDR3 loop is CASSDAGGGNTGELFF. CDR3 coding DNA: TGTGCCAGCAGTGACGCAGGGGGAGGAAACACCGGGGAGCTGTTTTTT.

This chain connects TRBV24-1 to TRBJ2-3; no clear D gene. The CDR3 spans 15 residues. Trimming pared 5 bases from V and 0 bases from J, leaving 11 bases between. The germline gives CDR1 KGHDR, CDR2 SFDVKD. This CDR3 reads CATSVWWPSTDTQYF. The CDR3 DNA reads TGTGCCACCAGTGTTTGGTGGCCTAGCACAGATACGCAGTATTTT.

The chain employs TRBV24-1 and TRBJ2-7; the match to TRBD2 covers 10 bases. Germline lookup yields CDR1 KGHDR and CDR2 SFDVKD. The CDR3 covers 16 residues. Trimming at V came to 4 bases and at J to 4 bases, leaving 9 bases not matched to a gene. CDR3 loop: CATSDPKREGRYEQYF. The CDR3 nucleotides read TGTGCCACCAGTGACCCTAAGCGGGAGGGCCGGTACGAGCAGTACTTC.